Below are 22 T cell receptor beta chains sequenced from a single sample in a study of identifying expanded T cells in peripheral blood. TCRdb's copy holds only in-frame clones and misses some; the assay was immunoSEQ multiplex PCR. This sample yields about 120,000 clones, of which roughly 84% are seen a single time; 2.5% to 3.5% belongs to the top ten. Material: blood. These receptors were taken from a person aged 18 to 70 in good health.

The V and J genes are TRBV6-8 and TRBJ1-1, with a weak D call TRBD1 (5 bases). The CDR3 is made up of 13 amino acids. Germline assignment: CDR1 MNHGY and CDR2 SAAAGT. V was cut by 8 bases and J by 5 bases, with 15 bases left in between. The CDR3 DNA follows: TGTGCCAGCGACAGAACGGCCAAGACTGAAGCTTTCTTT. It translates to CASDRTAKTEAFF.

The chain couples TRBV9 to TRBJ2-1; D perhaps matches TRBD2 (5 bases). CDR1 SGDLS and CDR2 YYNGEE come from the germline V gene. The CDR3 totals 13 residues. V lost 4 bases, J lost 9 bases, and 14 bases lay in between. The CDR3 is CASSLGLLGEQFF. CDR3 nucleotide sequence: TGTGCCAGCAGCCTAGGACTCCTTGGTGAGCAGTTCTTC. Drawing the rest from reference TRBV9 and TRBJ2-1, the complete variable domain is DSGVTQTPKHLITATGQRVTLRCSPRSGDLSVYWYQQSLDQGLQFLIQYYNGEERAKGNILERFSAQQFPDLHSELNLSSLELGDSALYFCASSLGLLGEQFFGPGTRLTVL.

This clone was found once. V gene TRBV11-1 combines with J gene TRBJ2-3, with D possibly called TRBD1 or TRBD2 (5 bases each). V shed 2 bases and J shed 6 bases, with 9 bases lying between them. Germline CDR1 reads SGHAT; CDR2 reads FQDESV (reference sequence). The CDR3 totals 13 residues. As DNA, the CDR3 is TGTGCCAGCAGCTTACTGGGGGAGGATACGCAGTATTTT. Translation: CASSLLGEDTQYF.

V gene TRBV15 combines with J gene TRBJ1-1; D is possibly TRBD1 (5 bases). V lost 9 bases and J lost 1, with 15 bases in between. CDR1 LNHNV and CDR2 YYDKDF come from the germline V gene (reference sequence). This CDR3 spans 14 amino acids. The CDR3 coding sequence is TGTGCCACTTCACCGGGACGGCGGAACACTGAAGCTTTCTTT. This sequence encodes CATSPGRRNTEAFF.

This clone was picked up many times. The chain employs TRBV7-8 and TRBJ1-1; D gene ambiguous. The CDR3 covers 12 residues. Trimming left V 1 base short and J 5 bases short, with 5 bases between. Germline V gene sequence: CDR1 SGHVS, CDR2 FQNEAQ. CDR3 loop: CASSLGETEAFF. As DNA, the CDR3 is TGTGCCAGCAGCTTAGGGGAAACTGAAGCTTTCTTT.

This clone was seen a single time. The CDR3, as DNA: TGTGCCTGGAGGAGTGTAAGGGGGCGGTATGGCTACACCTTC. Translated, it gives CAWRSVRGRYGYTF. The J gene is TRBJ1-2, the V gene TRBV30; 7 nucleotides line up with TRBD1. The CDR3 is 14 residues long. Trimming removed 3 bases from V and 5 bases from J; junction bases left unmatched: 9. From germline, CDR1 is GTSNPN and CDR2 SVGIG (reference sequence).

This clone was seen more than once but under ten times. This chain uses TRBV7-6 with TRBJ2-1, with D hard to call. There are 12 residues in the CDR3. Germline V CDR1 and CDR2: SGHVS, FNYEAQ. V dropped 0 bases and J dropped 5 bases, with 2 bases sitting between them. CDR3 in amino acids: CASSLADNEQFF. In DNA, the CDR3 is TGTGCCAGCAGCTTAGCCGACAATGAGCAGTTCTTC.

This clone was detected only a few times. The chain joins TRBV6-4 to TRBJ2-1, with D tentatively TRBD1 (6 bases). The CDR3 length is 13 residues. Germline CDR1 MRHNA, CDR2 SNTAGT. V was cut by 5 bases and J by 4 bases, with 9 bases left in between. CDR3 nucleotide sequence: TGTGCCAGCAGTCCCGGGACATACAATGAGCAGTTCTTC. It yields the protein CASSPGTYNEQFF.

Only one count was recorded for this clone. The chain links TRBV27 to TRBJ1-1; no definite D call. Germline V gene data show CDR1 as MNHEY and CDR2 as SMNVEV (reference sequence). CDR3 length: 13 residues. V lost 5 bases and J lost 5, with 12 bases in between. The CDR3 region is CASSPAEETEAFF. DNA for the CDR3: TGTGCCAGCAGTCCCGCGGAGGAGACTGAAGCTTTCTTT.

The rearrangement uses TRBV9 and TRBJ2-1; unclear D gene. Deletions cut 0 bases from V and 5 bases from J, with 9 bases between. Germline CDR1 is SGDLS and CDR2 is YYNGEE. The CDR3 has 14 residues. DNA for the CDR3: TGTGCCAGCAGCGTAGAGTTCTCAAACAATGAGCAGTTCTTC. Translating gives CASSVEFSNNEQFF.

The chain couples TRBV6-6 to TRBJ2-3, with D possibly being TRBD2 (6 bases). V was pared by 2 bases and J by 0 bases, with 9 bases between. This CDR3 region has 15 residues. Germline V CDR1 and CDR2: MNHNY, SVGAGI (reference sequence). CDR3 in DNA: TGTGCCAGCAGTTACGTTGGGACTAGCACAGATACGCAGTATTTT. Its translation is CASSYVGTSTDTQYF.

The chain carries TRBV2 and TRBJ1-2, with D hard to call. V was clipped by 6 bases and J by 1 base, with 3 bases between them. Looked up from germline, CDR1 is SNHLY and CDR2 is FYNNEI. This CDR3 contains 11 residues. CDR3 in DNA: TGTGCCAGCAGGTTTAACTATGGCTACACCTTC. Its protein is CASRFNYGYTF.

The chain recombines TRBV27 with TRBJ2-7; maybe TRBD1 (6 bases). CDR1 is MNHEY, CDR2 SMNVEV, per germline (reference sequence). Trimming stripped 6 bases from V and 3 bases from J, with 12 bases between. The CDR3 has 13 amino acids. CDR3 in DNA: TGTGCCAGCAGAATCATAGGGGGCTACGAGCAGTACTTC. It translates to CASRIIGGYEQYF.

The chain uses TRBV7-6 and TRBJ2-5, with a weak D call TRBD1 (6 bases). Deletions cut 5 bases from V and 3 bases from J, with 10 bases between. The CDR3 is made up of 13 amino acids. Germline CDR1 and CDR2: SGHVS and FNYEAQ. CDR3 sequence: CASSPYREETQYF. As DNA, the CDR3 is TGTGCCAGCAGCCCGTACAGGGAAGAGACCCAGTACTTC.

V gene TRBV4-3 combines with J gene TRBJ1-1; unclear D gene. CDR1 is LGHNA, CDR2 YSLEER, per germline. The CDR3 contains 14 residues. Trimming shortened V by 0 bases and J by 1 base, and 6 bases separated the two germline ends. CDR3 in DNA: TGCGCCAGCAGCCAAGATCTCGGGAACACTGAAGCTTTCTTT. It encodes CASSQDLGNTEAFF.

The chain has TRBV2 and TRBJ1-2; D might be TRBD1 (6 bases). The CDR3 runs 13 residues. Germline loops: CDR1 SNHLY, CDR2 FYNNEI. The V end lost 2 bases, the J end lost 8 bases, and 12 bases lay between the germline ends. The CDR3 protein is CASSELGAQGYTF. DNA for the CDR3: TGTGCCAGCAGTGAATTGGGGGCGCAGGGCTACACCTTC.

The CDR3 bases are TGTGCCAGCAGCATCGGGTGGCAGGGCTACGGGGCCAACGTCCTGACTTTC. This gives the protein CASSIGWQGYGANVLTF. The chain is built from TRBV5-4 and TRBJ2-6; D may be TRBD1 (5 bases). The CDR3 sequence is 17 residues long. Germline V CDR1 and CDR2: SGHNT, YYREEE (reference sequence). Trimming left V 4 bases short and J 4 bases short, with 18 bases between. The whole variable domain, remainder taken from reference TRBV5-4 and TRBJ2-6, is ETGVTQSPTHLIKTRGQQVTLRCSSQSGHNTVSWYQQALGQGPQFIFQYYREEENGRGNFPPRFSGLQFPNYSSELNVNALELDDSALYLCASSIGWQGYGANVLTFGAGSRLTVL.

This sequence joins TRBV7-6 and TRBJ1-1, with TRBD1 as a possible D gene (5 bases). There are 19 residues in the CDR3. CDR1 is SGHVS, CDR2 FNYEAQ, per germline. V was cut by 5 bases and J by 0 bases, with 25 bases left in between. CDR3 sequence reads: CASSKQARTRLLMNTEAFF. The CDR3 DNA sequence: TGTGCCAGCAGCAAACAGGCCCGGACACGTCTTCTGATGAACACTGAAGCTTTCTTT.

The genes are TRBV2 and TRBJ2-1; no definite D call. The CDR3 consists of 13 residues. Germline loops: CDR1 SNHLY, CDR2 FYNNEI. Trimming took off 1 base at V and 6 bases at J, with 7 bases between the two ends. CDR3 sequence reads: CASSEERFNEQFF. In nucleotides, the CDR3 is TGTGCCAGCAGTGAAGAAAGATTCAATGAGCAGTTCTTC.

CDR3 protein: CASSLVGTGTDNEQFF. The CDR3 bases are TGCGCCAGCAGCTTGGTAGGGACAGGGACTGACAATGAGCAGTTCTTC. The chain couples TRBV5-1 to TRBJ2-1; 9 nucleotides line up with TRBD1. The germline gives CDR1 SGHRS, CDR2 YFSETQ. This CDR3 is 16 amino acids long. Unmatched junction bases numbered 6, after V lost 0 bases and J lost 5 bases. The full variable domain, in which reference TRBV5-1 and TRBJ2-1 provide the parts outside the CDR3, is KAGVTQTPRYLIKTRGQQVTLSCSPISGHRSVSWYQQTPGQGLQFLFEYFSETQRNKGNFPGRFSGRQFSNSRSEMNVSTLELGDSALYLCASSLVGTGTDNEQFFGPGTRLTVL.

The V and J genes are TRBV5-4 and TRBJ1-1; D is ambiguous. The V gene's germline CDR1 is SGHNT and CDR2 YYREEE (reference sequence). CDR3 length: 14 amino acids. Deletions cut 3 bases from V and 6 bases from J, with 15 bases between. CDR3 loop: CASSSPGGIAEAFF. DNA of the CDR3: TGTGCCAGCAGCTCCCCGGGAGGGATCGCTGAAGCTTTCTTT.

V gene TRBV27 combines with J gene TRBJ1-1; unclear D gene. The CDR3 length is 16 residues. The V end was cut by 5 bases, the J end by 0 bases, with 16 bases between. The V gene's germline CDR1 is MNHEY and CDR2 SMNVEV (reference sequence). The CDR3 nucleotides are TGTGCCAGCAGTCTGGCCGACTCTGGGGTGAACACTGAAGCTTTCTTT. This encodes CASSLADSGVNTEAFF.